A few counts support the clone carrying this T cell receptor (beta chain). Time point: newly diagnosed GD, antithyroid drugs for less than 3 months. With RNA extracted from PBMCs as input, the TCR library was made. CDR3-region Arm-PCR and iRepertoire HTBI primers produced the TCR beta libraries. TCRdb passed the multiplex PCR reads through MiXCR, listing each CDR3 protein once. The table includes some 450,000 distinct CDR3 sequences, around 15% detected once. These data are taken from a study of regulatory T cells in long-lasting Graves disease. Trimming stripped 1 base from V and 6 bases from J, with 16 bases between. Germline V gene data show CDR1 as DFQATT and CDR2 as SNEGSKA (reference sequence). The CDR3 consists of 14 residues. The same specimen was also included in a second study, on T cells in Graves' hyperthyroidism and ophthalmopathy.

The TCR was taken from a woman aged 25 to 39 with Graves disease. Sample: peripheral blood mononuclear cells (PBMCs), taken at new diagnosis, from a patient treated with antithyroid drugs. The chain uses TRBV20-1 and TRBJ2-7; D is perhaps TRBD1 or TRBD2 (5 bases each). CDR3 loop: CSARVAGRLGEQYF. CDR3 in DNA: TGCAGTGCTAGAGTCGCAGGGAGATTGGGCGAGCAGTACTTC.